Below are 6 T cell receptor beta chains sequenced from a single sample in a study of human T cells and chemical hapten exposure. Time point denoted: patch test 2, 6 weeks after DPC sensitization. Regarding treatment: therapeutic diphenylcyclopropenone sensitization with weekly scalp DPC. Extraction of total RNA was performed on unfractionated whole blood. A single record per CDR3 protein comes from TCRdb applying MiXCR to the RACE reads. The table has roughly 40,000 distinct CDR3 sequences, approximately 10% seen once. The source material was whole blood, sampled in connection with sensitization to the hapten diphenylcyclopropenone (DPC). Receptors were obtained from a woman aged 25 to 39 with alopecia areata. Some clones in this sample may be carry-over from other donors' samples.

This clonotype has more than one count but fewer than ten. The J gene is TRBJ2-3, the V gene TRBV19, with 8 bases matching TRBD1. CDR1 and CDR2 from the germline V gene are LNHDA and SQIVND (reference sequence). J gave up 0 bases and V 10 bases, and 6 bases lay outside the gene matches. CDR3 length: 14 amino acids. The CDR3 spells CATQGQASTDTQYF. The DNA for the CDR3 is TGTGCCACGCAGGGACAGGCGAGCACAGATACGCAGTATTTT. Together with reference TRBV19 and TRBJ2-3, the CDR3 gives the full variable domain: DGGITQSPKYLFRKEGQNVTLSCEQNLNHDAMYWYRQDPGQGLRLIYYSQIVNDFQKGDIAEGYSVSREKKESFPLTVTSAQKNPTAFYLCATQGQASTDTQYFGPGTRLTVL.

This clonotype was found many times. J is TRBJ2-7 and V is TRBV6-2 or TRBV6-3; D remains ambiguous. Trimming removed 6 bases at V and 6 bases at J, with 18 bases between. CDR1 is MNHEY and CDR2 is SVGEGT in the germline V gene. CDR3 size: 14 residues. CDR3 sequence reads: CASRRTQNRGEQYF. DNA for the CDR3: TGTGCCAGCAGACGGACGCAGAACCGAGGCGAGCAGTACTTC.

This clonotype has at least ten counts. This rearrangement joins TRBV4-2 to TRBJ2-1; D remains unclear. From germline, CDR1 is LGHNA and CDR2 YNFKEQ. V lost 4 bases, J lost 10 bases, and 14 bases lay in between. The CDR3 length is 13 residues. CDR3 sequence reads: CASSLTTTGEQFF. CDR3 in DNA: TGTGCCAGCAGCCTAACAACAACCGGGGAGCAGTTCTTC.

This clonotype was observed a handful of times. V usage is TRBV7-2 and J usage is TRBJ1-2; D not certain. This CDR3 contains 12 residues. CDR1 and CDR2 from the germline V gene are SGHTA and FQGNSA. V dropped 1 base and J dropped 9 bases, with 9 bases sitting between them. The CDR3: CASSLGGIRYTF. The CDR3 DNA reads TGTGCCAGCAGCTTAGGAGGCATACGCTACACCTTC.

This rearrangement joins TRBV7-2 to TRBJ2-5; 11 nucleotides agree with TRBD1. CDR1 is SGHTA and CDR2 is FQGNSA in the germline V gene. The V segment lost 2 bases and the J segment 5 bases; nucleotides outside the gene matches: 13. This CDR3 is built from 18 residues. CDR3 coding DNA: TGTGCCAGCAGCTTAAACCCAGCGTGGACAGGGGGCAGGGAGACCCAGTACTTC. It translates to CASSLNPAWTGGRETQYF.

This clonotype appeared a few times. This chain connects TRBV29-1 to TRBJ2-6; D unresolved. With 4 bases removed from V and 4 bases from J, the gap between germline ends came to 14 bases. The CDR3 covers 15 residues. Per the germline V gene, CDR1 is SQVTM and CDR2 is ANQGSEA. Here the CDR3 reads CSVVEFGAGANVLTF. CDR3 DNA sequence: TGCAGCGTTGTAGAGTTCGGAGCAGGGGCCAACGTCCTGACTTTC.